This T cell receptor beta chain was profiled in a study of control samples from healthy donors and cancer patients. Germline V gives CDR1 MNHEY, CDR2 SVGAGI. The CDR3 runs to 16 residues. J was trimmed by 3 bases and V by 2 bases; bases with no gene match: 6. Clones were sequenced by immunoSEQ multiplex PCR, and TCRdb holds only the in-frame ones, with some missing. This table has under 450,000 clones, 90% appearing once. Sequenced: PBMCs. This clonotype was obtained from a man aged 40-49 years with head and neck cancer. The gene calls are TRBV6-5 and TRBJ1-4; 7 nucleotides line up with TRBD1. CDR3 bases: TGTGCCAGCAGTTACGACAGGGAAAAAGCTAATGAAAAACTGTTTTTT. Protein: CASSYDREKANEKLFF.